These 5 T cell receptor beta chains were sequenced from one sample in a study of Ad26.COV2.S vaccination and SARS-CoV-2 variants. Some clones are missing from TCRdb's copy, which holds only in-frame ones; the method was immunoSEQ multiplex PCR. The sample records around 300,000 clones, roughly 90% being singletons. The treatment was: roughly 18 received Ad26.COV2.S at low or high dose, single or two shots; about five received placebo; per-sample allocation not given. Collection of the samples took place on day 63 after the first injection of vaccine or placebo. The sample here was peripheral blood, taken in a trial of Ad26.COV2.S vaccine versus placebo. Source of these receptors: a person between 18 and 65 years old who received the Ad26.COV2.S COVID-19 vaccine or a placebo.

The chain has TRBV14 and TRBJ2-1; 15 nucleotides line up with TRBD2. This CDR3 contains 16 residues. With 4 bases clipped from V and 4 bases from J, the junction kept 2 bases outside the gene matches. Germline CDR1 reads SGHDN; CDR2 reads FVKESK. CDR3: CASSPGTSGGYNEQFF. DNA for the CDR3: TGTGCCAGCAGCCCCGGGACTAGCGGGGGGTACAATGAGCAGTTCTTC. Full variable domain (missing parts from reference TRBV14 and TRBJ2-1): EAGVTQFPSHSVIEKGQTVTLRCDPISGHDNLYWYRRVMGKEIKFLLHFVKESKQDESGMPNNRFLAERTGGTYSTLKVQPAELEDSGVYFCASSPGTSGGYNEQFFGPGTRLTVL.

J is TRBJ2-5 and V is TRBV11-2; D could derive from TRBD1 or TRBD2 (5 bases each). The germline CDR1 and CDR2 sequences are SGHAT and FQNNGV. V lost 5 bases and J lost 5, with 15 bases in between. The CDR3 is 14 amino acids. The CDR3 reads CASSPPGLHETQYF. CDR3 bases: TGTGCCAGCAGCCCGCCGGGGCTACACGAGACCCAGTACTTC.

This clone was seen a few times. The chain carries TRBV5-1 and TRBJ2-1, with 9 bases matching TRBD1. The V gene end was trimmed by 0 bases and the J gene end by 7 bases; junction bases not matched to a gene: 5. CDR3 length: 15 residues. From germline, CDR1 is SGHRS and CDR2 YFSETQ. CDR3 in DNA: TGCGCCAGCAGCTTGGACGTGACAGGGGGTAATGAGCAGTTCTTC. Encoded protein: CASSLDVTGGNEQFF.

The chain carries TRBV3-1 (or the pseudogene TRBV3-2) and TRBJ2-2, with 10 bases identical to TRBD1. This CDR3 has 16 residues. The ends lost 3 bases at V and 6 bases at J; junction bases unmatched: 7. Germline CDR1 is LGHDT and CDR2 is YNNKEL (reference sequence). This chain's CDR3 is CASSHHRDRGSGELFF. CDR3 nucleotides: TGTGCCAGCAGCCATCACCGGGACAGGGGCTCCGGGGAGCTGTTTTTT.

This clone showed up just once. The V gene is TRBV9, the J gene TRBJ2-1, with 7 bases identical to TRBD2. Germline CDR1 is SGDLS and CDR2 is YYNGEE. V shed 0 bases, J shed 0 bases, and the junction held 9 bases outside the gene matches. This CDR3 spans 18 amino acids. This CDR3 is CASSVAGGLIGSYNEQFF. The CDR3 region has the DNA TGTGCCAGCAGCGTAGCGGGGGGTCTAATCGGCTCCTACAATGAGCAGTTCTTC.